The 26 T cell receptor beta chains below come from one sample, sequenced in a study of control samples from healthy donors and cancer patients. TCRdb's table, derived via immunoSEQ multiplex PCR, lists solely in-frame clones and lacks some. The sample has fewer than 200,000 clones; around 93% are singletons. The sequenced sample consisted of blood. These receptors were collected from a man younger than 30 in good health.

CDR3 DNA: TGTGCCAGCAGTTCCCTGGGGGGTCTAAACACCGGGGAGCTGTTTTTT. Translating gives CASSSLGGLNTGELFF. The V and J genes are TRBV27 and TRBJ2-2; D is perhaps TRBD2 (6 bases). This CDR3 comprises 16 residues. V dropped 4 bases and J dropped 2 bases, with 14 bases sitting between them. Germline V lookup: CDR1 MNHEY, CDR2 SMNVEV (reference sequence).

V and J are TRBV10-3 and TRBJ2-3; 11 bases line up with TRBD2. The CDR3 has 15 residues. V shed 7 bases, J shed 3 bases, and the junction held 6 bases outside the gene matches. The V gene's germline CDR1 is ENHRY and CDR2 SYGVKD. CDR3 loop: CAIKPGTSGTDTQYF. CDR3 coding DNA: TGTGCCATCAAACCCGGGACTAGCGGAACAGATACGCAGTATTTT.

This clone has a handful of counts. The chain employs TRBV19 and TRBJ1-1; TRBD1 is a possible D gene (5 bases). V was clipped by 3 bases and J by 1 base, with 6 bases between them. The CDR3 has 13 residues. Germline values: CDR1 LNHDA, CDR2 SQIVND (reference sequence). As DNA, the CDR3 is TGTGCCAGTAGTATGAGGGGGAACACTGAAGCTTTCTTT. Translating gives CASSMRGNTEAFF.

This chain links TRBV5-4 with TRBJ1-1; no clear D gene. Germline V CDR1 and CDR2: SGHNT, YYREEE (reference sequence). CDR3 length: 13 amino acids. V lost 3 bases to trimming and J lost 1 base, with 7 bases between them. CDR3 sequence (DNA): TGTGCCAGCAGCTCTACAGAGAACACTGAAGCTTTCTTT. Its protein is CASSSTENTEAFF.

This chain joins TRBV11-2 and TRBJ2-2; the D is unclear. The V end lost 3 bases, the J end lost 4 bases, and 12 bases lay between the germline ends. The CDR3 has 15 amino acids. The germline V gene encodes CDR1 SGHAT and CDR2 FQNNGV. The CDR3 region is CASSLFSQSTGELFF. CDR3 DNA: TGTGCCAGCAGCTTGTTTTCACAAAGCACCGGGGAGCTGTTTTTT.

This rearrangement joins TRBV5-6 to TRBJ2-1; the D gene is possibly TRBD2 (7 bases). Germline-derived CDR1 and CDR2 are SGHDT and YYEEEE. V was shortened by 1 base and J by 8 bases, with 25 bases between the two germline ends. The CDR3 has 18 residues. In DNA form, the CDR3 reads TGTGCCAGCAGCTTGTCTACAGGGAAGGTAGCGGGTTGGGATGAGCAGTTCTTC. Protein: CASSLSTGKVAGWDEQFF.

The rearrangement links TRBV24-1 to TRBJ2-3; tentatively, D is TRBD2 (6 bases). The germline gives CDR1 KGHDR, CDR2 SFDVKD. The V and J ends lost 5 bases and 1 base respectively, with 9 bases between them. This CDR3 is 14 amino acids long. The chain's CDR3 is CATSGGVRTDTQYF. DNA for the CDR3: TGTGCCACCAGTGGCGGGGTCCGCACAGATACGCAGTATTTT.

The rearrangement uses TRBV18 and TRBJ2-3; tentative D call: TRBD2 (7 bases). The CDR3 is 15 amino acids. Per germline, CDR1 KGHSH and CDR2 LQKENI. V dropped 6 bases and J dropped 1 base, with 14 bases sitting between them. The CDR3 is CASSRRGPGTDTQYF. The CDR3 DNA is TGTGCCAGCTCTAGGCGGGGGCCGGGCACAGATACGCAGTATTTT.

The chain joins TRBV19 to TRBJ2-5; D unresolved. Germline V gene data show CDR1 as LNHDA and CDR2 as SQIVND (reference sequence). The length of the CDR3 is 16 residues. With 5 bases removed from V and 1 base from J, the gap between germline ends came to 17 bases. CDR3 nucleotides: TGTGCCAGTAGTGCAAGACCGACCTATACCCAAGAGACCCAGTACTTC. Its protein is CASSARPTYTQETQYF.

The table lists this clone with a count of one. The chain joins TRBV5-1 to TRBJ2-2, with D hard to call. The CDR3 sequence is 12 residues long. Germline V gives CDR1 SGHRS, CDR2 YFSETQ. The V end was cut by 0 bases, the J end by 9 bases, with 6 bases between. DNA of the CDR3: TGCGCCAGCAGCTTGGGGCAGCGGGAGCTGTTTTTT. This gives the protein CASSLGQRELFF. Drawing the rest from reference TRBV5-1 and TRBJ2-2, the complete variable domain is KAGVTQTPRYLIKTRGQQVTLSCSPISGHRSVSWYQQTPGQGLQFLFEYFSETQRNKGNFPGRFSGRQFSNSRSEMNVSTLELGDSALYLCASSLGQRELFFGEGSRLTVL.

The V call is TRBV29-1, the J call TRBJ1-1, with unresolved D. Germline loops: CDR1 SQVTM, CDR2 ANQGSEA. The V gene lost 5 bases and the J gene lost 1 base, with 5 bases spanning the gap. The CDR3 spans 11 residues. This CDR3 reads CSVNRNTEAFF. In DNA form, the CDR3 reads TGCAGCGTTAATCGGAACACTGAAGCTTTCTTT.

The chain is built from TRBV5-1 and TRBJ1-2; D ambiguous. V lost 6 bases and J 4 bases, leaving 25 bases between the germline ends. Germline V gene data show CDR1 as SGHRS and CDR2 as YFSETQ. The CDR3 sequence is 17 residues long. CDR3 DNA: TGCGCCAGCACCATGCGGCCAGAGACGATTCAGATCTATGGCTACACCTTC. This translates into CASTMRPETIQIYGYTF.

This rearrangement joins TRBV24-1 to TRBJ1-5; TRBD1 matches at 7 bases. The ends lost 9 bases at V and 11 bases at J; junction bases unmatched: 18. Per the germline V gene, CDR1 is KGHDR and CDR2 is SFDVKD. The CDR3 has 15 amino acids. Here the CDR3 DNA reads TGTGCCACCGGAGGACGGGGACAGACCGGATCAGCCCAGCATTTT. Translation gives CATGGRGQTGSAQHF.

V and J are TRBV7-8 and TRBJ1-1; D is undetermined. The germline V and J ends were trimmed by 8 bases and 11 bases, with 21 bases remaining between them. This CDR3 is 13 amino acids long. The V gene's germline CDR1 is SGHVS and CDR2 FQNEAQ. CDR3 sequence (DNA): TGTGCCAGCTCCACTATATGGACGGCGGAGGCTTTCTTT. Protein product: CASSTIWTAEAFF.

The V and J genes are TRBV5-4 and TRBJ2-7; D is undetermined. Trimming took off 0 bases at V and 2 bases at J, with 9 bases between the two ends. Germline assignment: CDR1 SGHNT and CDR2 YYREEE (reference sequence). This CDR3 region has 14 residues. CDR3 bases: TGTGCCAGCAGCTTGGACAGTGCCCCCTACGAGCAGTACTTC. It translates to CASSLDSAPYEQYF.

CDR3 residues: CASSNRAPHNEKLFF. The CDR3 DNA sequence: TGTGCCAGTAGCAACAGGGCACCGCATAATGAAAAACTGTTTTTT. The rearrangement links TRBV10-3 to TRBJ1-4; a weak D match, TRBD1 (6 bases). CDR1 ENHRY and CDR2 SYGVKD come from the germline V gene. The CDR3 has 15 residues. V lost 10 bases and J 4 bases, leaving 19 bases between the germline ends.

The genes are TRBV9 and TRBJ2-3, with D possibly called TRBD1 or TRBD2 (5 bases each). This CDR3 contains 15 residues. Germline V gene data show CDR1 as SGDLS and CDR2 as YYNGEE. V shed 4 bases and J shed 9 bases, with 21 bases lying between them. CDR3 protein: CASSSKPRESGTQYF. Written as DNA, the CDR3 is TGTGCCAGCAGCTCCAAACCCAGGGAGTCGGGAACGCAGTATTTT.

V is TRBV19 and J is TRBJ2-7; no definite D call. The length of the CDR3 is 13 residues. The V gene's germline CDR1 is LNHDA and CDR2 SQIVND (reference sequence). V was pared by 3 bases and J by 7 bases, with 13 bases between. CDR3 sequence reads: CASSIDKGLEQYF. DNA for the CDR3: TGTGCCAGTAGTATTGATAAGGGCCTGGAGCAGTACTTC.

J is TRBJ2-3 and V is TRBV5-1, with 9 positions matching TRBD1. V was clipped by 2 bases and J by 1 base; unmatched bases: 2. Germline V gives CDR1 SGHRS, CDR2 YFSETQ. This CDR3 spans 15 amino acids. The CDR3 loop is CASSFRDRGTDTQYF. The CDR3 DNA sequence: TGCGCCAGCAGCTTCCGGGACAGGGGCACAGATACGCAGTATTTT.

This chain connects TRBV6-1 to TRBJ1-5, with TRBD1 as a possible D gene (6 bases). This CDR3 has 17 amino acids. Germline V gene sequence: CDR1 MNHNS, CDR2 SASEGT. Trimming pared 3 bases from V and 4 bases from J, leaving 19 bases between. The DNA for the CDR3 is TGTGCCAGCAGTGACACGACTCACTTACAGGGAAATCAGCCCCAGCATTTT. This codes for CASSDTTHLQGNQPQHF.

The chain uses TRBV24-1 and TRBJ1-1; possible D gene TRBD1, 5 bases. Trimming shortened V by 8 bases and J by 5 bases, and 14 bases separated the two germline ends. The CDR3 has 13 residues. Germline V gene sequence: CDR1 KGHDR, CDR2 SFDVKD. The CDR3, as DNA: TGTGCCACCAAGGCGTTGGGGGGTACTGAAGCTTTCTTT. Amino acid sequence: CATKALGGTEAFF.

The chain couples TRBV30 to TRBJ1-4; D unresolved. The V gene's germline CDR1 is GTSNPN and CDR2 SVGIG (reference sequence). Trimming pared 2 bases from V and 2 bases from J, leaving 3 bases between. The CDR3 length is 12 residues. CDR3 loop: CAWSSTNEKLFF. DNA for the CDR3: TGTGCCTGGAGTAGTACTAATGAAAAACTGTTTTTT.

This clone was found once. V gene TRBV30 combines with J gene TRBJ1-5, with TRBD1 identical over 7 bases. The V gene's germline CDR1 is GTSNPN and CDR2 SVGIG (reference sequence). V lost 2 bases to trimming and J lost 16 bases; unmatched junction nucleotides: 14. The CDR3 runs to 13 residues. CDR3 amino acids: CAWSQHEGTAIHF. CDR3 DNA: TGTGCCTGGAGTCAACACGAGGGGACAGCAATACATTTT.

This rearrangement joins TRBV4-2 to TRBJ2-3, with D perhaps TRBD1 or TRBD2 (6 bases each). This CDR3 region has 17 residues. V lost 1 base and J lost 4, with 18 bases in between. CDR1 is LGHNA, CDR2 YNFKEQ, per germline. This chain's CDR3 is CASSQGSTPRGADTQYF. The CDR3 DNA reads as TGTGCCAGCAGCCAAGGGTCGACTCCTAGGGGGGCAGATACGCAGTATTTT.

The rearrangement uses TRBV14 and TRBJ2-2; 8 nucleotides match TRBD2. V gave up 1 base and J gave up 1 base; unmatched junction bases: 2. This CDR3 contains 16 residues. Germline CDR1 SGHDN, CDR2 FVKESK. As DNA, the CDR3 is TGTGCCAGCAGCCAAGTTCGGGAGGGGAACACCGGGGAGCTGTTTTTT. Translated, it gives CASSQVREGNTGELFF.

This clone appeared once. The chain has TRBV5-1 and TRBJ2-2, with no clear D. CDR1 is SGHRS and CDR2 is YFSETQ in the germline V gene. The CDR3 is made up of 16 amino acids. V was clipped by 0 bases and J by 0 bases, with 9 bases between them. This CDR3 reads CASSLAPGTNTGELFF. CDR3 nucleotide sequence: TGCGCCAGCAGCTTGGCCCCAGGTACGAACACCGGGGAGCTGTTTTTT. The full variable domain, with the rest looked up from reference TRBV5-1 and TRBJ2-2, is KAGVTQTPRYLIKTRGQQVTLSCSPISGHRSVSWYQQTPGQGLQFLFEYFSETQRNKGNFPGRFSGRQFSNSRSEMNVSTLELGDSALYLCASSLAPGTNTGELFFGEGSRLTVL.